This T cell receptor (beta chain) was retrieved from a study of T cell responses to AZD1222 COVID-19 vaccine (dated by TCRdb to about 2021). About the investigation overall: A total of about 230 trial participants underwent TCR sequencing, of whom some 210 received two doses of AZD1222 and about 26 received two doses of the MenACWY control vaccine. Trial participants were enrolled by age into subgroups of 18-55, 56-69 and 70-plus years, and about 150, 27 and 61 TCR-sequenced participants, respectively, were included in these subgroups.

Concerning this clone: Its antigen specificity is not known. Per-nucleotide qualities are absent, and no much larger clonotype sits a single base away.

The CDR3 regions of human TCRbeta chains were analyzed by immunosequencing. On the authors' methods: TCRs in the repertoires were compared against a reference library of SARS-CoV-2-specific TCRs that had been generated with the MIRA antigen-specificity platform. Breadth was defined as the fraction of unique TCRs that were SARS-CoV-2-associated, and depth was defined as the fraction of total T cells that were SARS-CoV-2-associated. Using the MIRA data, every spike-specific TCR was mapped to the spike region that the TCR reacted to and assigned to either a CD4 or a CD8 class. Log10-transformed breadth and depth values were compared by one-way ANOVA with Sidak's multiple comparisons tests. TCRdb mirrors the immuneACCESS table, restricted to in-frame sequences. Some clones are absent from its copies; in checked studies, under half trace to an unresolved V gene, and the reason for the others is unknown. That table is the source of V, J and clone size, and D and trimming were worked out from the DNA. The sample profile shows around 140,000 clones; over 85% of them were found once. The top ten hold roughly 1.5% of the sample.

V is trimmed back by 7 bases and J by 10 bases, and the junction contains 10 bases that no gene match accounts for. CDR1 SQVTM and CDR2 ANQGSEA are derived from the germline V gene. The CDR3 numbers 12 residues from cysteine through phenylalanine. CDR3 DNA only is kept here, 36 bases in frame from base 1. What the work shows at the level of the full study, not this receptor alone: Because no day 14 peak-response samples were available, the repertoires could be characterized only after the peak T cell response. A significant rise in spike-specific TCR breadth and depth was observed after two AZD1222 doses relative to day 0 and relative to MenACWY recipients. Reportedly, almost half of the unique spike-specific TCRs recognized epitopes lying outside the regions that are mutated in the B.1.351 and B.1.1.7 variants. Conclusions about previously exposed vaccinees are limited because only six or seven AZD1222 recipients were SARS-CoV-2 seropositive at baseline. Participants were mostly white British and included more females than males, and it was suggested by the authors that clonal diversity may have been underestimated. CD4 TCRs associated with the vaccine covered the entire spike protein, and the dominant responses were in regions 160-218 and 743-854. In the small 56-69-year group, the increase in depth fell short of significance, most likely because of low power.

The intended sense of this specimen's time point label: about 28 days (+/-7) after the second vaccine dose. AZD1222 recipients whose second dose came at about 4 weeks and those whose second dose came at about 12 weeks were combined into one group, since spike-specific TCR depth and breadth did not differ between the two schedules. Samples from vaccinated people were obtained from the UK trials COV001 and COV002, which included a single-blind randomized controlled phase 2/3 trial of AZD1222 (ChAdOx1 nCoV-19) in healthy adults. For TCRbeta chain sequencing, PBMC samples were collected from trial participants at day 0 and at day 28 after the second dose.

This sequence originates from an adult who received the AZD1222 COVID-19 vaccine. Rearrangement joined TRBV29-1 to TRBJ1-1, with TRBD1 identical over 9 junction bases. Specimen: peripheral blood, collected 28 days after the second AZD1222 dose. The CDR3 region: CSGLRGTGRAFF. The nucleotide sequence reads TGCAGCGGGCTCAGGGGGACAGGGCGAGCTTTCTTT.